The rows below give T cell receptor beta chains drawn from one sample of a study of metastatic and nonmetastatic thyroid tumors. From the PCR reads, TCRdb re-called clones with MiXCR. The sample records around 25,000 clones, approximately 20% being singletons. The material sequenced was adjacent normal tissue. Receptor source: a female donor with papillary thyroid cancer or a benign thyroid nodule (not recorded which). Some clones in this sample may be carry-over from other donors' samples. CDR3s include the opening cysteine and the closing phenylalanine or tryptophan. The order of the fields is CDR3 protein, CDR3 DNA, J gene, D gene, clone size, V gene. A D gene is named only where the DNA matches it firmly. Clone size appears in some rows only: once, few, many, or a class for an expanded clone.

CDR3 protein: CASSPRAGGGGETQYF; CDR3 DNA: TGTGCCAGCAGCCCCCGGGCAGGGGGGGGGGGAGAGACCCAGTACTTC; J gene: TRBJ2-5; D gene: -; clone size: many; V gene: TRBV7-8
CDR3 protein: CASSSRGVWDNEQFF; CDR3 DNA: TGTGCCAGCAGTTCACGAGGGGTTTGGGATAATGAGCAGTTCTTC; J gene: TRBJ2-1; D gene: -; clone size: few; V gene: TRBV6-5
CDR3 protein: CASSLGGAGAFF; CDR3 DNA: TGTGCCAGCAGTTTAGGGGGGGCTGGGGCTTTCTTT; J gene: TRBJ1-1; D gene: -; clone size: many; V gene: TRBV28
CDR3 protein: CVSARGGGTANEKLFF; CDR3 DNA: TGTGTCTCCGCCAGGGGAGGGGGCACAGCTAATGAAAAACTGTTTTTT; J gene: TRBJ1-4; D gene: TRBD1; clone size: many; V gene: TRBV7-2
CDR3 protein: CASSLGGGGIRDYEQYF; CDR3 DNA: TGTGCCAGCAGTTTAGGAGGGGGCGGTATCAGGGACTACGAGCAGTACTTC; J gene: TRBJ2-7; D gene: -; clone size: -; V gene: TRBV27
CDR3 protein: CASSLTDYTEAFF; CDR3 DNA: TGTGCCAGCAGTTTGACTGATTACACTGAAGCTTTCTTT; J gene: TRBJ1-1; D gene: -; clone size: -; V gene: TRBV27
CDR3 protein: CASRQTGTQPQHF; CDR3 DNA: TGTGCCAGTAGACAGACAGGGACGCAGCCCCAGCATTTT; J gene: TRBJ1-5; D gene: TRBD1; clone size: many; V gene: TRBV19
CDR3 protein: CASSPAASNQPQHF; CDR3 DNA: TGTGCCAGCTCACCAGCAGCTTCGAATCAGCCCCAGCATTTT; J gene: TRBJ1-5; D gene: -; clone size: many; V gene: TRBV18
CDR3 protein: CASSQGQQGYEQYF; CDR3 DNA: TGCGCCAGCAGCCAAGGCCAACAGGGCTACGAGCAGTACTTC; J gene: TRBJ2-7; D gene: -; clone size: few; V gene: TRBV4-1
CDR3 protein: CASSVRLGEENYGYTF; CDR3 DNA: TGTGCCAGCAGCGTACGTTTGGGGGAAGAAAACTATGGCTACACCTTC; J gene: TRBJ1-2; D gene: -; clone size: -; V gene: TRBV9
CDR3 protein: CSASGVGPNTEAFF; CDR3 DNA: TGCAGTGCTAGCGGGGTAGGGCCGAACACTGAAGCTTTCTTT; J gene: TRBJ1-1; D gene: -; clone size: many; V gene: TRBV20-1
CDR3 protein: CASTLELTPGELFF; CDR3 DNA: TGTGCCAGTACCCTCGAATTAACCCCGGGGGAGCTGTTTTTT; J gene: TRBJ2-2; D gene: -; clone size: -; V gene: TRBV19
CDR3 protein: CASISARGGVSDTQYF; CDR3 DNA: TGTGCCAGCATTTCAGCCCGCGGCGGAGTGTCAGATACGCAGTATTTT; J gene: TRBJ2-3; D gene: -; clone size: few; V gene: TRBV12-3/TRBV12-4
CDR3 protein: CASSQDSAYEQYF; CDR3 DNA: TGCGCCAGCAGCCAAGATAGTGCGTACGAGCAGTACTTC; J gene: TRBJ2-7; D gene: -; clone size: many; V gene: TRBV4-1
CDR3 protein: CASSPVTESGELFF; CDR3 DNA: TGCGCCAGCAGCCCGGTAACTGAGTCCGGGGAGCTGTTTTTT; J gene: TRBJ2-2; D gene: -; clone size: -; V gene: TRBV5-1
CDR3 protein: CAISDWGTGANVLTF; CDR3 DNA: TGTGCCATCAGTGATTGGGGCACTGGGGCCAACGTCCTGACTTTC; J gene: TRBJ2-6; D gene: -; clone size: medium-sized; V gene: TRBV10-3
CDR3 protein: CAISREKVQGNSPLHF; CDR3 DNA: TGTGCCATCAGCAGAGAGAAGGTGCAGGGGAATTCACCCCTCCACTTT; J gene: TRBJ1-6; D gene: -; clone size: few; V gene: TRBV15
CDR3 protein: CASSLSGTTDTQYF; CDR3 DNA: TGTGCCAGCAGCTTATCGGGGACCACAGATACGCAGTATTTT; J gene: TRBJ2-3; D gene: -; clone size: -; V gene: TRBV7-3
CDR3 protein: CASSLPAGGPNTGELFF; CDR3 DNA: TGTGCCAGCAGCTTACCAGCGGGAGGCCCGAACACCGGGGAGCTGTTTTTT; J gene: TRBJ2-2; D gene: TRBD2; clone size: -; V gene: TRBV7-3
CDR3 protein: CASSEDNHKPRTGEVLYEQYF; CDR3 DNA: TGTGCCAGCAGTGAAGATAACCACAAACCTCGGACAGGGGAGGTTTTGTACGAGCAGTACTTC; J gene: TRBJ2-7; D gene: TRBD1; clone size: many; V gene: TRBV6-1